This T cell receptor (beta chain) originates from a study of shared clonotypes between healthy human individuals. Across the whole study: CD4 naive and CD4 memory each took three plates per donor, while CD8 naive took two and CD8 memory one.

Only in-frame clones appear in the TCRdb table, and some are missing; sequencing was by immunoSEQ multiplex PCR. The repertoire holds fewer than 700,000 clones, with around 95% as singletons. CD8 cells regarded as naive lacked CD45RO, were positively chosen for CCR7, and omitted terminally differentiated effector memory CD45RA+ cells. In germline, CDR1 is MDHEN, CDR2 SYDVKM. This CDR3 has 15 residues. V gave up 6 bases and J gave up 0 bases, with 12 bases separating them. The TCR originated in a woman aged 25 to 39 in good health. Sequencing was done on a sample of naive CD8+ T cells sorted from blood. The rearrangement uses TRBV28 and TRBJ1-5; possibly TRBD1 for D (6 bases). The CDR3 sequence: CASSSTGFSNQPQHF. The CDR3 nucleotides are TGTGCCAGCAGCTCCACAGGGTTTAGCAATCAGCCCCAGCATTTT.